This T cell receptor beta chain appears in the sequencing data of a study of Tregs in tolerant kidney transplant recipients. General observations from the study: The most relevant donor-specific Treg TCRbeta repertoire apparently came from expansion with activated donor B cells.

CDR3 length: 14 residues. V gave up 4 bases and J gave up 8 bases; unmatched junction bases: 8. Germline lookup yields CDR1 SNHLY and CDR2 FYNNEI. Related graft donors supplied nonmyeloablative bone marrow transplants, and mixed chimerism was transient. Unstimulated regulatory T cells (CD4+CD25+CD127-), CD4+CD25- non-regulatory cells, CD4 and CD8 cells were FACS-sorted from thawed PBMCs. Here immunoSEQ multiplex PCR was the method, and the copy in TCRdb shows in-frame clones only, minus some. The table lists approximately 13,000 clones. Concerning this clone itself: Its antigen is as yet unknown. Read sequence stops 3 residues before the CDR3 end, and the germline J gene provides the missing end.

This chain uses TRBV2 with TRBJ2-1; the match to TRBD2 covers 7 bases. The material sequenced was CD8+ T cells from blood (PBMCs), taken 6 months after the transplant. The receptor's source is a human patient who received a combined kidney and bone marrow transplant. Some T cells could come from the graft donor. The DNA read from the CDR3 is TGTGCCAGCAGTGTTGGCGGGAGCGTCCATGAG. This encodes CASSVGGSVHE. In full, the CDR3 reads CASSVGGSVHEQFF.